The 5 T cell receptor beta chains presented below share a single source sample, sequenced in a study of T cell repertoires in cytomegalovirus infection. No antigen is known for these receptors. TCRdb called the reads again in MiXCR, with one record for every CDR3 protein. Here the sample spans about 570,000 distinct CDR3 sequences, 40% being singletons. The sequenced sample was cultured PBMCs, obtained from culture after CMV antigen stimulation. All receptors derive from a human donor in good health (CMV status not recorded). Some clones in this sample may be carry-over from other donors' samples.

V usage is TRBV11-2 and J usage is TRBJ1-5; no reliable D call. In germline, CDR1 is SGHAT, CDR2 FQNNGV. CDR3 size: 13 residues. V lost 2 bases to trimming and J lost 6 bases, with 8 bases between them. CDR3 in amino acids: CASSLFIGQPQHF. In nucleotides, the CDR3 is TGTGCCAGCAGCTTATTTATCGGTCAGCCCCAGCATTTT.

The table lists this clonotype with a few counts. The chain uses TRBV5-1 and TRBJ2-1; TRBD2 matches 10 bases. The V and J ends lost 6 bases and 1 base, in that order; junction bases with no gene match: 4. This CDR3 has 15 amino acids. Looked up from germline, CDR1 is SGHRS and CDR2 is YFSETQ. The CDR3 DNA sequence: TGCGCCAGCATTGAGCGGGGGGGTTCCTACAATGAGCAGTTCTTC. It codes for CASIERGGSYNEQFF.

This chain connects TRBV5-1 to TRBJ2-3, with 12 bases that match TRBD2. CDR3 length equals 17 residues. V was clipped by 3 bases and J by 4 bases; unmatched bases: 9. Germline CDR1 SGHRS, CDR2 YFSETQ. CDR3 bases: TGCGCCAGCAGCTCGCTACCGGGACTAGCGGGTTCAGATACGCAGTATTTT. Residues: CASSSLPGLAGSDTQYF.

In regard to this clonotype: An end of the junction does not agree with germline; a read error may underlie this. The V and J genes are TRBV6-8 and TRBJ1-2; TRBD1 matches 9 bases. CDR3 length: 13 amino acids. Per germline, CDR1 MNHGY and CDR2 SAAAGT. Here the CDR3 DNA reads TGTGCCAGCAGTCACCGGGACAGGGAACCTCCATACTTC. This encodes CASSHRDREPPYF.

The rearrangement links TRBV7-8 to TRBJ1-5, with 12 bases fitting TRBD1. This CDR3 comprises 16 residues. J lost 2 bases, V lost 3 bases, and 2 bases had no gene match. Germline V gene sequence: CDR1 SGHVS, CDR2 FQNEAQ. The CDR3 here is CASSFGTGGGNQPQHF. The CDR3 nucleotides read TGTGCCAGCAGCTTCGGGACAGGGGGCGGCAATCAGCCCCAGCATTTT.